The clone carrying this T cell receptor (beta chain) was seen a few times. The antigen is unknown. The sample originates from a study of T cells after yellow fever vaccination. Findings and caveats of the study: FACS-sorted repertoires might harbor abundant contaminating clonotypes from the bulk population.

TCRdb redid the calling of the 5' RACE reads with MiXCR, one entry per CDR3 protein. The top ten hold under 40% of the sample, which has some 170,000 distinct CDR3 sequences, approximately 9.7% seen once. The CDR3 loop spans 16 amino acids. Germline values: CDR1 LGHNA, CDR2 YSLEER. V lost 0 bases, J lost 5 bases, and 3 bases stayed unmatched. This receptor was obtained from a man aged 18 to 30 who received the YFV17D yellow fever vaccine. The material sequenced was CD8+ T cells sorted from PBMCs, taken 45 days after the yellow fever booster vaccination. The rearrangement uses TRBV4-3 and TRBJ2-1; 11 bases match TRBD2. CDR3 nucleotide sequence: TGCGCCAGCAGCCAAGAATTTAGCGGGGGGGACAATGAGCAGTTCTTC. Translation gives CASSQEFSGGDNEQFF.